This TCR beta chain derives from a study of T cells in Graves' hyperthyroidism and ophthalmopathy. Study details: The authors collected peripheral blood at initial diagnosis, before any treatment. Study conclusions and caveats: Blood also carried most thyroid clonotypes expanded above 0.001. Stable hyperthyroidism and ophthalmopathy were separated using 13 V-J signatures.

This clonotype was counted at least ten times. The antigen is undetermined. TCR beta CDR3 region amplification was performed from RNA transcripts. First-round RT-PCR targeting the TCR CDR3 was performed with the HTBI primer set. TCRdb re-derived calls from the multiplex PCR reads in MiXCR, one entry per CDR3 protein. The sample yields fewer than 450,000 distinct CDR3 sequences, roughly 15% seen once. CDR3 length: 15 residues. The V end was cut by 3 bases, the J end by 2 bases, with 11 bases between. The source of the PBMCs was over 8.5 ml of fresh peripheral blood. This receptor was taken from a woman in her sixties or seventies with Graves' ophthalmopathy. Sequencing was performed on blood. The rearrangement uses TRBV12-3 or TRBV12-4 and TRBJ1-5, with no clear D. As DNA, the CDR3 is TGTGCCAGCAGTTTGGGCCCCGAGGGCAATCAGCCCCAGCATTTT. It codes for CASSLGPEGNQPQHF.